This section outlines one T cell receptor (beta chain) sequence together with its context. What it binds is unknown. The record originates from a study of post-analysis software for immune sequencing data. Turning to the study itself: Several disease courses (relapsing-remitting, secondary progressive and progressive-relapsing) of multiple sclerosis were included.

Unmatched junction bases numbered 5, after V lost 1 base and J lost 7 bases. This CDR3 has 14 residues. Germline CDR1 is SGHVS and CDR2 is FNYEAQ. Regarding the study as a whole: Comparison with controls showed significantly lower normalized Chao1 diversity in multiple sclerosis patients. About 5 TRBV segments were more frequent in patients than controls; TRBV5-6, TRBV5-1 and TRBV20-1 belonged to this group.

The authors incorporated unique molecular identifiers into the TCR beta cDNA libraries. cDNA molecules numbering approximately 500,000 came from approximately 0.91 to 9.4 million T cells. TCRdb itself ran the PCR reads through MiXCR, one entry per CDR3 protein. The data contain roughly 670,000 distinct CDR3 sequences, approximately 59% of them singletons. The TCR sequence derives from a girl aged 2 to 9 with multiple sclerosis. The rearrangement uses TRBV7-6 and TRBJ1-1; 8 bases agree with TRBD1. The specimen sequenced was blood. For the CDR3, the DNA is TGTGCCAGCAGCTTAGGGGTGGGACAGGTTGAAGCTTTCTTT. Translation: CASSLGVGQVEAFF.